The sequence of this TCR beta chain was determined in a study of blood T cell repertoires in COVID-19. Study summary: Spain, Italy and the United States supplied samples that represented acute and convalescent COVID-19. PBMCs, B-cell-depleted T cells, or T cells provided the cDNA or gDNA that made up the material.

Germline V gives CDR1 MDHEN, CDR2 SYDVKM. V shed 3 bases, J shed 12 bases, and the junction held 15 bases outside the gene matches. This CDR3 contains 18 residues. Produced via immunoSEQ multiplex PCR; TCRdb's table is partial and in-frame only. Of 40,000 to 55,000 clones listed, approximately 80% are singletons. This clone occurred once. Sequencing used peripheral blood. The chain joins TRBV28 to TRBJ1-6; 12 nucleotides line up with TRBD1. This TCR was sampled from a human donor in a cohort sampled during active COVID-19. The DNA for the CDR3 is TGTGCCAGCAGTTTGCCCCCGGTCGGGGACAGGGGGCTCGTACCCCTCCACTTT. Its translation: CASSLPPVGDRGLVPLHF.